This T cell receptor beta chain was obtained from a study of beta chain features in type 1 diabetes. Study in general: All of the samples together had 107,917,701 sorted cells examined. General observations from the study: TCRB CDR3 length was moderately but significantly reduced in all four CD4+ subsets of Type 1 diabetes patients. Fewer junction insertions and more nucleotide deletions appeared in type 1 diabetes patients. Compared with healthy donors, patients appeared to share more similar naive, central memory and regulatory TCRB repertoires.

Expressed TCRB transcripts got sequenced, as all isolated RNA was reverse transcribed. TCRdb's copy holds only in-frame clones and misses some; the assay was immunoSEQ multiplex PCR. The sample contains just under 150,000 clones, about an eighth of which appear only once. Purity (above 98%) was reached by all sorted populations. Germline CDR1 is GTSNPN and CDR2 is SVGIG (reference sequence). The CDR3 length is 12 residues. As for this clone: The antigen remains undetermined. One junction end disagrees with the germline gene, perhaps due to a read error.

Sample: central memory CD4+ T cells from blood. This clonotype was sampled from a man between 18 and 29 years old with type 1 diabetes. The V and J genes are TRBV30 and TRBJ1-5; D unresolved. CDR3 sequence: CAWSLSDQPQHF. For the CDR3, the DNA is TGTGCCTGGAGTCTTAGCGATCAGCCCCAGCATTTT.